Listed below are T cell receptor beta chains from one sample, sequenced in a study of OX40 agonist ivuxolimab in advanced cancers. The method was immunoSEQ multiplex PCR; TCRdb's version includes in-frame clones alone and lacks a portion of them. Of over 20,000 clones listed, around 85% were seen once; the top ten hold 34%. Specimen: CD4+ or CD8+ T cells sorted from blood, collected in a trial of the OX40 agonist ivuxolimab. The receptors come from an adult with an advanced solid tumor such as melanoma, head and neck, liver or kidney cancer. Both conserved end residues are part of each CDR3. Fields, in order: V gene, J gene, clone size, D gene, CDR3 protein, CDR3 DNA. D genes are given only for firm matches. A clone size is listed for some rows: how often the clone was seen (once, few, many), or a class if it is expanded.

TRBV5-1	TRBJ2-7	.	.	CASSLYRSGLEQYF	TGCGCCAGCAGCTTGTACAGGTCTGGGCTCGAGCAGTACTTC
TRBV28	TRBJ2-3	.	.	CASSFEVQGAIKGTDTQYF	TGTGCCAGCAGTTTTGAAGTTCAGGGAGCCATAAAGGGCACAGATACGCAGTATTTT
TRBV6-1	TRBJ2-7	.	TRBD1	CASSDKDRTTYEQYF	TGTGCCAGCAGTGACAAGGACAGGACAACCTACGAGCAGTACTTC
TRBV11-2	TRBJ2-3	medium-sized	.	CASSLFSADTQYF	TGTGCCAGCAGCTTATTCTCCGCAGATACGCAGTATTTT
TRBV28	TRBJ2-7	.	.	CASSFYLATGSEQYF	TGTGCCAGCAGTTTTTATTTGGCTACGGGGTCCGAGCAGTACTTC
TRBV4-2	TRBJ1-5	.	.	CASSQSWSGASNQPQHF	TGTGCCAGCAGCCAAAGTTGGTCAGGGGCCAGCAATCAGCCCCAGCATTTT
TRBV6-6	TRBJ2-7	.	.	CASGPNGVYEQYF	TGTGCCAGCGGGCCAAACGGGGTCTACGAGCAGTACTTC
TRBV27	TRBJ2-5	.	.	CASSLLGGGGETQYF	TGTGCCAGCAGTTTACTAGGGGGCGGGGGAGAGACCCAGTACTTC
TRBV10-2	TRBJ2-7	.	.	CASSDYEQYF	TGCGCCAGCAGTGACTACGAGCAGTACTTC
TRBV28	TRBJ2-7	once	.	CASSLTGTHYEQYF	TGTGCCAGCAGTTTAACAGGGACCCACTACGAGCAGTACTTC
TRBV7-9	TRBJ1-4	.	TRBD1	CASRTGEREKLFF	TGTGCCAGCCGGACAGGGGAAAGAGAAAAACTGTTTTTT